This TCR beta chain was identified during a study of T cells in Graves' hyperthyroidism and ophthalmopathy. Study as a whole: Once the initial diagnosis was made, peripheral blood was obtained before any treatment. Study conclusions and caveats: Model predictions of ophthalmopathy came a median 6.5 months before onset.

Amplification of TCR beta CDR3 regions was performed using RNA transcripts as template. HTBI primers were used for first-round RT-PCR of the TCR CDR3. Each CDR3 protein gets one entry after TCRdb re-called the multiplex PCR reads with MiXCR. The sample lists some 340,000 distinct CDR3 sequences; around 13% were seen once. Between the trimmed V and J ends, which lost 4 bases and 0 bases, there was a span of 7 bases. The CDR3 sequence is 13 residues long. Germline CDR1 is ENHRY and CDR2 is SYGVKD. This clonotype was recorded many times. Its antigen remains unknown. This sequence joins TRBV10-3 and TRBJ2-7; D is unresolved. The sequence derives from a woman aged 40 to 55 with Graves' ophthalmopathy. Input material: blood. The CDR3 loop is CAISVLFSYEQYF. The CDR3 region has the DNA TGTGCCATCAGTGTCTTATTCTCCTACGAGCAGTACTTC.